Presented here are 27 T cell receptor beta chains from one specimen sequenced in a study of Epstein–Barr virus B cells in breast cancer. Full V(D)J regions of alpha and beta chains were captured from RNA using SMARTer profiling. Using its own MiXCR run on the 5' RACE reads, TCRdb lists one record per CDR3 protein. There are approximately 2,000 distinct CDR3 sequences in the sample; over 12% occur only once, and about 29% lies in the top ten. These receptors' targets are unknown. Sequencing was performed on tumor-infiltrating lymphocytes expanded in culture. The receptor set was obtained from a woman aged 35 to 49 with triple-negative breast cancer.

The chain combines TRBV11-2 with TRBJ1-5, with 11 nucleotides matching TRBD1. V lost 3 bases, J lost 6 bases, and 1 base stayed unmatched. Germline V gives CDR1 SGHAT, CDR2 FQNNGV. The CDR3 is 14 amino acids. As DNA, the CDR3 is TGTGCCAGCAGCTTGGGACAGGGGGGTCAGCCCCAGCATTTT. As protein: CASSLGQGGQPQHF.

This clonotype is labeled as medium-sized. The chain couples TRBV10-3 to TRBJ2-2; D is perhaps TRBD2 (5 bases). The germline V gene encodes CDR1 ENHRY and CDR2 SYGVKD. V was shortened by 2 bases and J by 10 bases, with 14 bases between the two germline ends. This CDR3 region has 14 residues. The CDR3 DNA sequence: TGTGCCATCAGTGAGACTAGACTGGTCGCGGAGCTGTTTTTT. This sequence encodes CAISETRLVAELFF.

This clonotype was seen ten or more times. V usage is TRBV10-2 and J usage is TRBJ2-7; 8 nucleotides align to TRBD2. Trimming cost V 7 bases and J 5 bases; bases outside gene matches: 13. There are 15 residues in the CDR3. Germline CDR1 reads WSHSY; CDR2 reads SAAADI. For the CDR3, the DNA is TGCGCCAGCAAGGGTTGGCGGGGGGCCAGAGACGAGCAGTACTTC. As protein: CASKGWRGARDEQYF.

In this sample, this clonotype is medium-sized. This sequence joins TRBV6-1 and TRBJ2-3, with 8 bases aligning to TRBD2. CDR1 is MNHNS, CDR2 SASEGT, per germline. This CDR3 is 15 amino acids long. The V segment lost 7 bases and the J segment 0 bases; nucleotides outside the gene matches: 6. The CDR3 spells CASKQLAVSTDTQYF. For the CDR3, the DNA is TGTGCCAGCAAACAACTAGCGGTTAGCACAGATACGCAGTATTTT.

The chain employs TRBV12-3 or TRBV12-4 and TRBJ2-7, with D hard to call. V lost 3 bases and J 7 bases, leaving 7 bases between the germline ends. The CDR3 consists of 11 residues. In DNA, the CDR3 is TGTGCCAGCAGTTTGACTGGTGAGCAGTACTTC. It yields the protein CASSLTGEQYF.

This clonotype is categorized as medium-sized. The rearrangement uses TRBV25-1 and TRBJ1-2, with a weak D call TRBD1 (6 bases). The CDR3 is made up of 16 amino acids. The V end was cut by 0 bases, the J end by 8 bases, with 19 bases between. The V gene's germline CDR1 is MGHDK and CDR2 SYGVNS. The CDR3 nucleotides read TGTGCCAGCAGTGAATATTTGAACAGGGACCGTCGGGGCTACACCTTC. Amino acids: CASSEYLNRDRRGYTF.

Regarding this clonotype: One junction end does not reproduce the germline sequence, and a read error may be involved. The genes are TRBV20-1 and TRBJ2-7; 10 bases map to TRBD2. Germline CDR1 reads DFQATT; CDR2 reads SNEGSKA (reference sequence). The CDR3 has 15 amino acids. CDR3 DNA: TGCAGTTCAGGATCCGGGACTAGCGTATCCTACGAGAAGTACTTC. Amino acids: CSSGSGTSVSYEKYF.

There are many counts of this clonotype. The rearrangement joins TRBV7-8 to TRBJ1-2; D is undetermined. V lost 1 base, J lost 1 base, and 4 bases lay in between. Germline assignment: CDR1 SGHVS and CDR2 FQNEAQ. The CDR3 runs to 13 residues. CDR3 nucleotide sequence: TGTGCCAGCAGCTTAGACAGTAACTATGGCTACACCTTC. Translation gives CASSLDSNYGYTF.

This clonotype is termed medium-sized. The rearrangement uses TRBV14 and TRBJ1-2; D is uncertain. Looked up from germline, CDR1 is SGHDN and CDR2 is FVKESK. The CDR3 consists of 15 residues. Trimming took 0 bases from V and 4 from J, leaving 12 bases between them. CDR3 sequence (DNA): TGTGCCAGCAGCCAAGACACCGGATATAGCTATGGCTACACCTTC. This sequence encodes CASSQDTGYSYGYTF. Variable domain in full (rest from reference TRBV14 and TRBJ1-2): EAGVTQFPSHSVIEKGQTVTLRCDPISGHDNLYWYRRVMGKEIKFLLHFVKESKQDESGMPNNRFLAERTGGTYSTLKVQPAELEDSGVYFCASSQDTGYSYGYTFGSGTRLTVV.

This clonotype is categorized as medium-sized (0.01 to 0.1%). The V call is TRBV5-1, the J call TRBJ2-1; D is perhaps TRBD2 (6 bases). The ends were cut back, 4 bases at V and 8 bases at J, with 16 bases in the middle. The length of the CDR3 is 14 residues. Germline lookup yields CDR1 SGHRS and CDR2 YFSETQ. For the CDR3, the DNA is TGCGCCAGCAGCCCCTCTGCGGGGCGGGATGAGCAGTTCTTC. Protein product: CASSPSAGRDEQFF.

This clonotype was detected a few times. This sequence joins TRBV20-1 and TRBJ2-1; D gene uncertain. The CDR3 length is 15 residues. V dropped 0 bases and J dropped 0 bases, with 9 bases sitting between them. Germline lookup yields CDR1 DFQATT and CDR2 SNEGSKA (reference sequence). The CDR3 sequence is CSARDFKNSYNEQFF. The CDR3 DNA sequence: TGCAGTGCTAGAGACTTTAAAAACTCCTACAATGAGCAGTTCTTC.

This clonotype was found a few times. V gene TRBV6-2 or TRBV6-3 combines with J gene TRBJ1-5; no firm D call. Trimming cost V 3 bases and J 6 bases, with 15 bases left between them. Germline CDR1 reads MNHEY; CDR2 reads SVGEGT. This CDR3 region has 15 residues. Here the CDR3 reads CASSYYLRIGQPQHF. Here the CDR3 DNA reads TGTGCCAGCAGTTATTACCTCCGGATAGGTCAGCCCCAGCATTTT.

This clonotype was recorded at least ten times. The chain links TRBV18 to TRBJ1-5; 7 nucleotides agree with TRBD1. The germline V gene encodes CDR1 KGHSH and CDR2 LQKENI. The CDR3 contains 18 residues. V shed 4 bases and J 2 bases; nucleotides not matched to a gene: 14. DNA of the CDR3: TGTGCCAGCTCACTAACAGGGGTGCAAGGGGTTGGCAATCAGCCCCAGCATTTT. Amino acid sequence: CASSLTGVQGVGNQPQHF.

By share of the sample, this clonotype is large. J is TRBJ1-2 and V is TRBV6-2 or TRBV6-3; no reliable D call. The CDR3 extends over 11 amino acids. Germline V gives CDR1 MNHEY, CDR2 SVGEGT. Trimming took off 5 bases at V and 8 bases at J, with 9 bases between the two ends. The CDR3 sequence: CASSPGSGYTF. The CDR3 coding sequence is TGTGCCAGCAGTCCGGGGTCGGGCTACACCTTC.

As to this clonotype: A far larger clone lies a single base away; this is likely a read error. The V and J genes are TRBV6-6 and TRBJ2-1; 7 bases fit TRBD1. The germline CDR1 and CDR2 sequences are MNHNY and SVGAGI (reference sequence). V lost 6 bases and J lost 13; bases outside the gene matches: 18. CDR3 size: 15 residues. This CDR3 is CASSLPTGSGETQFF. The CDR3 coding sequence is TGTGCCAGCAGCCTACCGACAGGGAGCGGAGAGACCCAGTTCTTC.

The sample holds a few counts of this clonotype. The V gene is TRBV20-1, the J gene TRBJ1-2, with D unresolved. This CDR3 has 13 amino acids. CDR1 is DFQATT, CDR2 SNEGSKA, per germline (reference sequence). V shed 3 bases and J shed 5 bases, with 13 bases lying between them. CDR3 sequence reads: CSASILSPYGYTF. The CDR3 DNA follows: TGCAGTGCTAGCATACTATCCCCTTATGGCTACACCTTC.

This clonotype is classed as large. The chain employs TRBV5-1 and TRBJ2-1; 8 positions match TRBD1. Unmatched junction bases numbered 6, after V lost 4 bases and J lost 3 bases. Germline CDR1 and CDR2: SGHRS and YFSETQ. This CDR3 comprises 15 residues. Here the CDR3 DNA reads TGCGCCAGCAGCGTTGGACAGGGAAGCTACAATGAGCAGTTCTTC. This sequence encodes CASSVGQGSYNEQFF.

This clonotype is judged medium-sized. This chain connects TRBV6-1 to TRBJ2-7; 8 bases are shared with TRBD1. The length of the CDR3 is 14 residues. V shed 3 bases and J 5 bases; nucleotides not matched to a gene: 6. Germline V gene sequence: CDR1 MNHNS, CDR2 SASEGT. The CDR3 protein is CASSDGQGPHEQYF. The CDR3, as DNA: TGTGCCAGCAGTGATGGACAGGGACCCCACGAGCAGTACTTC.

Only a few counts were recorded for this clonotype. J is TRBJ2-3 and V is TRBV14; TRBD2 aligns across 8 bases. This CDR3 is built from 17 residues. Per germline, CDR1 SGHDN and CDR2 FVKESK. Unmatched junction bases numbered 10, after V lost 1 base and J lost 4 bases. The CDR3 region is CASSQAQSGSRSDTQYF. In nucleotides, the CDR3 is TGTGCCAGCAGCCAAGCCCAAAGCGGGAGTAGGTCAGATACGCAGTATTTT.

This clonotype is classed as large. The CDR3 sequence: CASSFTGGLGETQYF. CDR3 bases: TGTGCCAGCAGTTTCACCGGGGGACTGGGGGAGACCCAGTACTTC. This chain links TRBV12-3 or TRBV12-4 with TRBJ2-5; D may be TRBD2 (6 bases). The germline V and J ends were trimmed by 3 bases and 5 bases, with 16 bases remaining between them. The CDR3 length is 15 residues.

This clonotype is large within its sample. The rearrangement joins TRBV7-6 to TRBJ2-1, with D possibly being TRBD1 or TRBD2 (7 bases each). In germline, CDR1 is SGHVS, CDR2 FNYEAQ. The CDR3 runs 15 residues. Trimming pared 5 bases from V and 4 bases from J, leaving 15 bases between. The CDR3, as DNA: TGTGCCAGCAGCCAGGGGGGGCCCGAGTACAATGAGCAGTTCTTC. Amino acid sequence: CASSQGGPEYNEQFF. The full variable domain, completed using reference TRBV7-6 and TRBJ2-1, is GAGVSQSPRYKVTKRGQDVALRCDPISGHVSLYWYRQALGQGPEFLTYFNYEAQQDKSGLPNDRFSAERPEGSISTLTIQRTEQRDSAMYRCASSQGGPEYNEQFFGPGTRLTVL.

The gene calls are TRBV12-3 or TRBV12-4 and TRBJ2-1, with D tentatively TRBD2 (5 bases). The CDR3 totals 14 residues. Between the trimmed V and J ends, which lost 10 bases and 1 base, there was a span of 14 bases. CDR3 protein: CATRRAESYNEQFF. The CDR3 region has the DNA TGTGCCACCCGCCGAGCGGAGTCCTACAATGAGCAGTTCTTC.

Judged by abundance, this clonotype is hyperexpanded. The CDR3 sequence: CASSEGRGNTGELFF. The CDR3 nucleotides are TGTGCCAGCAGTGAAGGTAGAGGGAACACCGGGGAGCTGTTTTTT. The chain combines TRBV2 with TRBJ2-2; the D is unclear. The germline V gene encodes CDR1 SNHLY and CDR2 FYNNEI. The CDR3 has 15 residues. V was trimmed by 1 base and J by 1 base, leaving 7 bases between them.

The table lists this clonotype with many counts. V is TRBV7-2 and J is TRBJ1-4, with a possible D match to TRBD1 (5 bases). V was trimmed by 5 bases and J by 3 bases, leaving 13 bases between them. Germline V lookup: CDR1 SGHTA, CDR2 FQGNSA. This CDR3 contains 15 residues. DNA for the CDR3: TGTGCCAGCAGCCCGACAGTTCTAGCTAATGAAAAACTGTTTTTT. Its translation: CASSPTVLANEKLFF.

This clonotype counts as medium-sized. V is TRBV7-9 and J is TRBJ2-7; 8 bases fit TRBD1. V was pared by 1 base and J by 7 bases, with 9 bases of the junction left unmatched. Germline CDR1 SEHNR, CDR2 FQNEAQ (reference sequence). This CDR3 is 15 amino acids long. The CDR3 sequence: CASSLGDRSHGEQYF. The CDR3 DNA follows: TGTGCCAGCAGCTTAGGGGACAGGTCCCACGGGGAGCAGTACTTC.

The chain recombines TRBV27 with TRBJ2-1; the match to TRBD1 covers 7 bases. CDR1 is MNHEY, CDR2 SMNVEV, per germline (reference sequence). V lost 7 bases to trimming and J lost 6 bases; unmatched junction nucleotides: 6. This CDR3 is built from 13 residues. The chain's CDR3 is CASKPTGINEQFF. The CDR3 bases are TGTGCCAGCAAACCGACAGGGATCAATGAGCAGTTCTTC.

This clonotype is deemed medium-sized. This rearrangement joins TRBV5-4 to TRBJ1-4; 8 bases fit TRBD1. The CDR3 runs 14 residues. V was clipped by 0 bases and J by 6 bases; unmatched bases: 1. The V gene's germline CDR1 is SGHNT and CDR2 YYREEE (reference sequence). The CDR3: CASSLAGGDEKLFF. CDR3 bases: TGTGCCAGCAGCTTGGCAGGGGGCGATGAAAAACTGTTTTTT.